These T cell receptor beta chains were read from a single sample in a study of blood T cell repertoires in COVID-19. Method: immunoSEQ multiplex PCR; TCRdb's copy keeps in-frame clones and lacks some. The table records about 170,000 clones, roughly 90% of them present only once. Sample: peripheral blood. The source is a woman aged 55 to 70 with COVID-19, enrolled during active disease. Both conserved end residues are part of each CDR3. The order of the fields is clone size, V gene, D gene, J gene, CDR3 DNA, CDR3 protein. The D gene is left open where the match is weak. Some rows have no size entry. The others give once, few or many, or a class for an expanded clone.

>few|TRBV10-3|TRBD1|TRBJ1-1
TGTGCCATCAGTGAGTCAGGACAGGGGTACACTGAAGCTTTCTTT
CAISESGQGYTEAFF
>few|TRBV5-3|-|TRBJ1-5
TGTGCCAGAAGCCCAAAGGGACAACTGATGGCGCCCCAGCATTTT
CARSPKGQLMAPQHF
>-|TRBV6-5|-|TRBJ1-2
TGTGCCAGCAGTTACTCCCGGTCCAACTATGGCTACACCTTC
CASSYSRSNYGYTF
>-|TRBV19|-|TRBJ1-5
TGTGCCAGTCGAGGGAGGCAGGGAGATAGCAATCAGCCCCAGCATTTT
CASRGRQGDSNQPQHF
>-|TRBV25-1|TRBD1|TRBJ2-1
TGTGCCAGCAGTGGCCGGACAGGGGGCGAGTACAATGAGCAGTTCTTC
CASSGRTGGEYNEQFF
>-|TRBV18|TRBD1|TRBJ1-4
TGTGCCAGCTCAGGGGACAGGATGGCAACTAATGAAAAACTGTTTTTT
CASSGDRMATNEKLFF
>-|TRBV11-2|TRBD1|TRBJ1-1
TGTGCCAGCAGCTTGACAGGGGTGGGGGGCACTGAAGCTTTCTTT
CASSLTGVGGTEAFF
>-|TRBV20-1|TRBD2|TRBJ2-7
TGCAGTGCTAGTGGACTAGCGGGAGCGATCTACGAGCAGTACTTC
CSASGLAGAIYEQYF
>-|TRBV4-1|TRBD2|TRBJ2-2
TGCGCCAGCAGCCCAACGAGCCCGACTAGCGGGAGGAACACCGGGGAGCTGTTTTTT
CASSPTSPTSGRNTGELFF
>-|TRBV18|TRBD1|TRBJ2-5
TGTGCCAGCTCCCAGGGACAGGGTGAACAAGAGACCCAGTACTTC
CASSQGQGEQETQYF
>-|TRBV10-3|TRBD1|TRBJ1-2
TGTGCCATCAGTAGACAGGGTAAAGAAGAGGCTAACTATGGCTACACCTTC
CAISRQGKEEANYGYTF
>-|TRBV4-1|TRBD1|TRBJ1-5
TGCGCCAGCAGAGGGACAGGCAATCAGCCCCAGCATTTT
CASRGTGNQPQHF
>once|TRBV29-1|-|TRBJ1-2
TGCAGCGTTGGGTCCCCGGAGGATGGCTACACCTTC
CSVGSPEDGYTF
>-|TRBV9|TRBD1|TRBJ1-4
TGTGCCAGCACCTCAGGGGGGACTAATGAAAAACTGTTTTTT
CASTSGGTNEKLFF
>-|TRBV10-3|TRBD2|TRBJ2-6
TGTGCCATCAGTGGTGTTCGTGCGGGAGGGTACTCTGGGGCCAACGTCCTGACTTTC
CAISGVRAGGYSGANVLTF
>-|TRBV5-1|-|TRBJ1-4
TGCGCCAGCAGCCCGTATCCCGATGAAAAACTGTTTTTT
CASSPYPDEKLFF
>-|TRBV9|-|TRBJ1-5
TGTGCCAGCAGCGTAGGAGTGAATCAGCCCCAGCATTTT
CASSVGVNQPQHF
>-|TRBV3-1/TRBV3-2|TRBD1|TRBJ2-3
TGTGCCAGCAGCCTCGGACAGGCCGTCACAGATACGCAGTATTTT
CASSLGQAVTDTQYF
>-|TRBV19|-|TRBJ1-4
TGTGCCAGTAGTCCCCGAGGGTCTACAACTCTGGGGGAAAAACTGTTTTTT
CASSPRGSTTLGEKLFF
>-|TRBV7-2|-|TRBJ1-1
TGTGCCAGCAGCTTAGGGGCTTGGCAGGGAGCTTTCTTT
CASSLGAWQGAFF
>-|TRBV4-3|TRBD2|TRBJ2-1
TGCGCCAGCAGCCGCGGGACTAGCGGTTATGAGCAGTTCTTC
CASSRGTSGYEQFF
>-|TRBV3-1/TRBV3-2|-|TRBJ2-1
TGTGCCAGCAGCCCTCTCGGGGGTGGCGATGAGCAGTTCTTC
CASSPLGGGDEQFF
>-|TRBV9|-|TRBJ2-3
TGTGCCAGCAGCGAAACTAGCTCCTCACTCGATACGCAGTATTTT
CASSETSSSLDTQYF
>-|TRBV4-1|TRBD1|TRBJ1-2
TGCGCCAGCAGCCAAGGGCAACAGGGGGCGCGGGGCTACACCTTC
CASSQGQQGARGYTF
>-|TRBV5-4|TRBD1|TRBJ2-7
TGTGCCAGCACCCGCTTGTCAGGGGGCAACGAGCAGTACTTC
CASTRLSGGNEQYF
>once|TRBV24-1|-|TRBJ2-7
TGTGCCACCAGTGATTTGAACAGGGAGGGCTCCTACGAGCAGTACTTC
CATSDLNREGSYEQYF
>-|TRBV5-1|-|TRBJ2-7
TGCGCCAGCAGCTTGGCAGGCGGACTCTACGAGCAGTACTTC
CASSLAGGLYEQYF
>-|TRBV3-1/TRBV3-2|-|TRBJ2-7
TGTGCCAGCAGCTCTCACCTACTAGGATTACCACCCTACGAGCAGTACTTC
CASSSHLLGLPPYEQYF
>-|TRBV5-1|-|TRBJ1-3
TGCGCCAGCAGCTTAGCTACAGGGTCTCTCTCTGGAAACACCATATATTTT
CASSLATGSLSGNTIYF
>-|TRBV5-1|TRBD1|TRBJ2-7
TGCGCCAGCAGCTTCGGACAGGCCTCCTACGAGCAGTACTTC
CASSFGQASYEQYF
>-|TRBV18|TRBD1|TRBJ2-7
TGTGCCAGCTCACGGACAGGGGTCCACGAGCAGTACTTC
CASSRTGVHEQYF
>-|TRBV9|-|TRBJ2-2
TGTGCCAGCAGCCGGACTGTCGGGGAGCTGTTTTTT
CASSRTVGELFF
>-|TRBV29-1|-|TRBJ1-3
TGCAGCGTTTCTTCTAACTCTGGAAACACCATATATTTT
CSVSSNSGNTIYF